Each of the 19 T cell receptor beta chains below was sequenced from the same sample in a study of Ad26.COV2.S vaccination and SARS-CoV-2 variants. Here immunoSEQ multiplex PCR was the method, and the copy in TCRdb shows in-frame clones only, minus some. The repertoire holds fewer than 800,000 clones, with about 89% as singletons. The treatment was: some 20 received Ad26.COV2.S at low or high dose, single or two shots; roughly five received placebo; per-sample allocation not given. Repertoires come from day 63 after the first vaccine or placebo injection. Source: peripheral blood, taken in a trial of Ad26.COV2.S vaccine versus placebo. The receptor set was obtained from a person aged 18-60 years who received the Ad26.COV2.S COVID-19 vaccine or a placebo.

The CDR3 DNA reads as TGTGCCAGCAGCTTAAATCCGGGGGAGCTGTTTTTT. Residues: CASSLNPGELFF. The chain combines TRBV7-3 with TRBJ2-2; the D is unclear. Germline V gives CDR1 SGHTA, CDR2 FQGTGA. V shed 1 base and J shed 8 bases, with 5 bases lying between them. CDR3 length: 12 amino acids.

The sample holds one count of this clone. The rearrangement links TRBV5-4 to TRBJ2-2, with 12 bases matching TRBD2. The CDR3 is made up of 15 amino acids. V shed 4 bases, J shed 6 bases, and the junction held 4 bases outside the gene matches. Germline assignment: CDR1 SGHNT and CDR2 YYREEE (reference sequence). CDR3 bases: TGTGCCAGCAGCCTCAGACTAGCGGGAGCCGGGGAGCTGTTTTTT. Its protein product is CASSLRLAGAGELFF.

This clone appeared once. The rearrangement links TRBV7-7 to TRBJ2-7; the match to TRBD1 covers 9 bases. This CDR3 is built from 15 residues. From germline, CDR1 is SSHAT and CDR2 FNYEAQ (reference sequence). J lost 3 bases, V lost 5 bases, and 8 bases had no gene match. The CDR3 loop reads CASSPSGTGLYEQYF. Written as DNA, the CDR3 is TGTGCCAGCAGCCCTTCCGGGACAGGGCTCTACGAGCAGTACTTC.

The genes are TRBV3-1 (or the pseudogene TRBV3-2) and TRBJ2-1; D is possibly TRBD2 (6 bases). The V end lost 4 bases, the J end lost 3 bases, and 19 bases lay between the germline ends. The germline V gene encodes CDR1 LGHDT and CDR2 YNNKEL (reference sequence). The CDR3 consists of 17 residues. CDR3: CASSRMRGSGDYNEQFF. In DNA, the CDR3 is TGTGCCAGCAGCCGTATGAGGGGTAGCGGAGACTACAATGAGCAGTTCTTC.

Notes on this clone: This specimen includes other DNA sequences encoding the same CDR3. The chain uses TRBV6-5 and TRBJ2-7, with TRBD1 identical over 7 bases. Trimming at V came to 2 bases and at J to 3 bases, leaving 1 base not matched to a gene. The CDR3 spans 13 residues. In germline, CDR1 is MNHEY, CDR2 SVGAGI. In nucleotides, the CDR3 is TGTGCCAGCAGTTACCGGGACAGCTACGAGCAGTACTTC. Encoded protein: CASSYRDSYEQYF.

The chain's CDR3 is CASTPYTGGYEQYF. The CDR3 DNA reads as TGTGCCAGCACCCCCTACACCGGTGGCTACGAGCAGTACTTC. The rearrangement joins TRBV6-6 to TRBJ2-7, with unresolved D. The CDR3 extends over 14 amino acids. Germline V lookup: CDR1 MNHNY, CDR2 SVGAGI (reference sequence). V was trimmed by 7 bases and J by 3 bases, leaving 16 bases between them.

V and J are TRBV5-1 and TRBJ2-4; TRBD2 matches at 9 bases. Germline values: CDR1 SGHRS, CDR2 YFSETQ. The ends lost 4 bases at V and 12 bases at J; junction bases unmatched: 20. This CDR3 region has 17 residues. CDR3 nucleotides: TGCGCCAGCAGCCTCGCTCCGGGACTAGCTCCAACTGGGGGTCAGTACTTC. This encodes CASSLAPGLAPTGGQYF.

This chain uses TRBV27 with TRBJ1-6; D remains unclear. V gave up 8 bases and J gave up 0 bases, with 11 bases separating them. The CDR3 is 15 residues long. CDR1 and CDR2 (germline): MNHEY, SMNVEV (reference sequence). This CDR3 reads CASGTMSSYNSPLHF. DNA for the CDR3: TGTGCCAGCGGAACCATGAGCTCCTATAATTCACCCCTCCACTTT.

A single count supports this clone. The genes are TRBV15 and TRBJ1-5; 9 bases are shared with TRBD1. Germline V gene sequence: CDR1 LNHNV, CDR2 YYDKDF (reference sequence). Trimming took 7 bases from V and 3 from J; bases not matched to a gene: 7. The CDR3 length is 15 residues. CDR3 bases: TGTGCCACCAACTCCGACAGGGGGAACAATCAGCCCCAGCATTTT. Its translation is CATNSDRGNNQPQHF.

This chain connects TRBV4-2 to TRBJ2-5, with a tentative D call TRBD1 (6 bases). Germline V gene lookup returns CDR1 LGHNA and CDR2 YNFKEQ. The CDR3 spans 16 residues. V dropped 0 bases and J dropped 5 bases, with 16 bases sitting between them. The CDR3 loop is CASSQDGGQLPETQYF. CDR3 sequence (DNA): TGTGCCAGCAGCCAAGATGGCGGACAGCTCCCGGAGACCCAGTACTTC.

This clone was picked up a small number of times. This chain connects TRBV7-9 to TRBJ2-7, with TRBD2 matching over 8 bases. The CDR3 extends over 14 amino acids. Germline CDR1 reads SEHNR; CDR2 reads FQNEAQ (reference sequence). V was clipped by 6 bases and J by 2 bases; unmatched bases: 6. The CDR3 sequence is CASRAGAFPYEQYF. CDR3 bases: TGTGCCAGCAGAGCGGGGGCCTTCCCCTACGAGCAGTACTTC.

This clone was counted once. The chain links TRBV3-1 (or the pseudogene TRBV3-2) to TRBJ1-2; D gene uncertain. V lost 0 bases, J lost 5 bases, and 7 bases lay in between. The CDR3 is 13 amino acids. Germline V gives CDR1 LGHDT, CDR2 YNNKEL (reference sequence). In DNA, the CDR3 is TGTGCCAGCAGCCAAGAATTGGGGTATGGCTACACCTTC. The encoded protein is CASSQELGYGYTF.

V is TRBV7-3 and J is TRBJ2-2; D is undetermined. The length of the CDR3 is 16 residues. V was trimmed by 5 bases and J by 3 bases, leaving 16 bases between them. From germline, CDR1 is SGHTA and CDR2 FQGTGA. The CDR3 sequence: CASSRDGRAYTGELFF. The DNA of the CDR3 is TGTGCCAGCAGCCGAGACGGCCGAGCCTACACCGGGGAGCTGTTTTTT.

V gene TRBV7-2 combines with J gene TRBJ2-1, with D maybe TRBD2 (6 bases). Germline V gene sequence: CDR1 SGHTA, CDR2 FQGNSA. V dropped 3 bases and J dropped 8 bases, with 11 bases sitting between them. The CDR3 contains 13 residues. This chain's CDR3 is CASSLGGTYEQFF. CDR3 DNA: TGTGCCAGCAGCTTGGGCGGGACGTATGAGCAGTTCTTC.

V is TRBV6-4 and J is TRBJ2-7; no clear D gene. The length of the CDR3 is 13 residues. Looked up from germline, CDR1 is MRHNA and CDR2 is SNTAGT. V was shortened by 3 bases and J by 0 bases, with 6 bases between the two germline ends. CDR3: CASSEAISYEQYF. CDR3 DNA sequence: TGTGCCAGCAGTGAGGCCATCTCCTACGAGCAGTACTTC.

V usage is TRBV6-5 and J usage is TRBJ1-6, with 8 bases that match TRBD1. Per the germline V gene, CDR1 is MNHEY and CDR2 is SVGAGI. CDR3 length: 15 amino acids. V was pared by 0 bases and J by 8 bases, with 3 bases of the junction left unmatched. In DNA form, the CDR3 reads TGTGCCAGCAGTTACTCAATGACAGGGGATTCACCCCTCCACTTT. Protein product: CASSYSMTGDSPLHF.

This sequence joins TRBV6-5 and TRBJ2-2, with D perhaps TRBD2 (6 bases). Between the trimmed V and J ends, which lost 7 bases and 7 bases, there was a span of 16 bases. Germline V gene data show CDR1 as MNHEY and CDR2 as SVGAGI. The CDR3 covers 14 residues. The CDR3 loop is CASTGLNTIGELFF. The CDR3 bases are TGTGCCAGCACGGGACTCAATACCATCGGGGAGCTGTTTTTT.

The chain joins TRBV27 to TRBJ1-1; the D gene is possibly TRBD1 (6 bases). The V gene lost 5 bases and the J gene lost 2 bases, with 42 bases spanning the gap. This CDR3 region has 24 residues. The germline V gene encodes CDR1 MNHEY and CDR2 SMNVEV (reference sequence). CDR3 sequence reads: CASSRTWARTTRVEGQTTNTEAFF. In nucleotides, the CDR3 is TGTGCCAGCAGTAGGACCTGGGCCCGTACTACCCGAGTGGAGGGACAAACAACCAACACTGAAGCTTTCTTT.

This chain uses TRBV29-1 with TRBJ2-7; TRBD1 matches 11 bases. V was pared by 7 bases and J by 7 bases, with 9 bases of the junction left unmatched. This CDR3 is built from 13 residues. The germline CDR1 and CDR2 sequences are SQVTM and ANQGSEA. CDR3: CSAWLGQGDEQYF. For the CDR3, the DNA is TGCAGCGCCTGGCTGGGACAGGGGGATGAGCAGTACTTC.